The 13 T cell receptor beta chains listed next were all sequenced from one sample in a study of blood T cell repertoires in COVID-19 (dated by TCRdb to between 2020 and 2021). Libraries were constructed by the immunoSEQ multiplex PCR assay. The table comes from immuneACCESS by way of TCRdb, which keeps in-frame sequences with V and J called. Part of the clones is missing from these tables; in studies checked, under half for an unresolved V gene and the rest for unknown reasons. The sample has under 65,000 clones on record, 89% of them singletons. The ten largest account for roughly 2.3% of the sample. Sequenced: peripheral blood. The receptors shown here come from a human donor in a cohort sampled during active COVID-19.

The chain links TRBV7-9 to TRBJ1-1, with D possibly being TRBD1 (6 bases). Germline CDR1 is SEHNR and CDR2 is FQNEAQ (reference sequence). The CDR3 loop spans 13 amino acids. V lost 7 bases, J lost 7 bases, and 16 bases lay in between. CDR3 DNA sequence: TGTGCCAGCACCCACGGGGGGCAAAGTGAAGCTTTCTTT. Its protein product is CASTHGGQSEAFF.

The V and J genes are TRBV6-5 and TRBJ2-7, with TRBD2 identical over 8 bases. The trim removed 6 bases at V and 2 bases at J, leaving 6 bases unmatched. Germline V gene data show CDR1 as MNHEY and CDR2 as SVGAGI. This CDR3 is 14 amino acids long. In nucleotides, the CDR3 is TGTGCCAGCAGCCCAGGACTAGCCCCCTACGAGCAGTACTTC. It is translated as CASSPGLAPYEQYF.

This chain joins TRBV15 and TRBJ1-6, with 8 bases identical to TRBD1. V shed 0 bases, J shed 11 bases, and the junction held 6 bases outside the gene matches. This CDR3 has 15 residues. From germline, CDR1 is LNHNV and CDR2 YYDKDF (reference sequence). CDR3 protein: CATSREGTGKTPLHF. CDR3 in DNA: TGTGCCACCAGCAGAGAGGGGACAGGCAAAACACCCCTCCACTTT.

This clone appeared once. The V gene is TRBV29-1, the J gene TRBJ1-4; no clear D. The CDR3 runs 12 residues. V was cut by 2 bases and J by 5 bases, with 6 bases left in between. Germline V gene data show CDR1 as SQVTM and CDR2 as ANQGSEA. CDR3 sequence (DNA): TGCAGCGTTGAAACGCAGAATGAAAAACTGTTTTTT. It yields the protein CSVETQNEKLFF.

The CDR3 reads CASSLTGGNEKLFF. The CDR3 DNA reads as TGTGCCAGCAGCTTGACAGGGGGTAATGAAAAACTGTTTTTT. The gene calls are TRBV7-2 and TRBJ1-4, with TRBD1 matching 9 bases. J lost 4 bases, V lost 3 bases, and 0 bases had no gene match. Germline V gene data show CDR1 as SGHTA and CDR2 as FQGNSA. The CDR3 spans 14 residues.

This chain links TRBV7-8 with TRBJ2-2; 8 bases agree with TRBD1. CDR3 size: 17 residues. V shed 2 bases and J 6 bases; nucleotides not matched to a gene: 11. Germline lookup yields CDR1 SGHVS and CDR2 FQNEAQ. The CDR3 bases are TGTGCCAGCAGCTTAAGGTGGATGGACAGGGTTGCCGGGGAGCTGTTTTTT. The encoded protein is CASSLRWMDRVAGELFF.

This rearrangement joins TRBV7-8 to TRBJ1-2; D might be TRBD1 (6 bases). The CDR3 has 17 amino acids. The germline V gene encodes CDR1 SGHVS and CDR2 FQNEAQ. Deletions cut 0 bases from V and 7 bases from J, with 21 bases between. CDR3 nucleotides: TGTGCCAGCAGCTTAGCTGGGGGGGGCGGGGCCCTTTTTGGCTACACCTTC. It translates to CASSLAGGGGALFGYTF.

This clone has only one observation. V is TRBV6-6 and J is TRBJ2-1; TRBD2 matches at 14 bases. V shed 8 bases and J 10 bases; nucleotides not matched to a gene: 4. In germline, CDR1 is MNHNY, CDR2 SVGAGI (reference sequence). This CDR3 has 13 residues. The CDR3 loop reads CASGTSGSPEQFF. As DNA, the CDR3 is TGTGCCAGCGGGACTAGCGGGAGCCCCGAGCAGTTCTTC.

The rearrangement joins TRBV7-9 to TRBJ2-1, with 16 bases matching TRBD2. Germline trimming cut 4 bases from V and 6 bases from J; bases unmatched to any gene: 6. The germline V gene encodes CDR1 SEHNR and CDR2 FQNEAQ (reference sequence). This CDR3 comprises 17 residues. CDR3 in amino acids: CASSYYGTSGRVNEQFF. The CDR3 DNA is TGTGCCAGCAGCTATTACGGGACTAGCGGGAGGGTCAATGAGCAGTTCTTC.

The J gene is TRBJ1-1, the V gene TRBV3-1 (or the pseudogene TRBV3-2); 7 nucleotides match TRBD1. The V gene end was trimmed by 6 bases and the J gene end by 4 bases; junction bases not matched to a gene: 2. Per germline, CDR1 LGHDT and CDR2 YNNKEL (reference sequence). The CDR3 has 12 amino acids. The CDR3 reads CASSRQGTEAFF. Written as DNA, the CDR3 is TGTGCCAGCAGTCGACAGGGCACTGAAGCTTTCTTT.

Here the CDR3 reads CASSLILAGYQETQYF. CDR3 in DNA: TGCGCCAGCAGCTTGATTTTAGCGGGGTACCAAGAGACCCAGTACTTC. This chain connects TRBV5-1 to TRBJ2-5; 8 bases match TRBD2. In germline, CDR1 is SGHRS, CDR2 YFSETQ. The CDR3 covers 16 residues. The J segment lost 0 bases and the V segment lost 1 base, leaving 5 bases of the junction unmatched.

This sequence joins TRBV7-9 and TRBJ1-5; TRBD1 might be the D (5 bases). Germline V gives CDR1 SEHNR, CDR2 FQNEAQ (reference sequence). Trimming removed 4 bases at V and 4 bases at J, with 17 bases between. CDR3 length: 16 amino acids. The CDR3 reads CASSSSGQWGNQPQHF. CDR3 in DNA: TGTGCCAGCAGCTCTAGCGGGCAGTGGGGGAATCAGCCCCAGCATTTT.

This chain uses TRBV7-9 with TRBJ2-1; D remains unclear. Germline loops: CDR1 SEHNR, CDR2 FQNEAQ (reference sequence). With 11 bases removed from V and 1 base from J, the gap between germline ends came to 18 bases. CDR3 size: 15 residues. The CDR3: CAFLAPQLSYNEQFF. The CDR3 region has the DNA TGTGCCTTCCTCGCTCCACAGTTATCCTACAATGAGCAGTTCTTC. Supplemented by reference TRBV7-9 and TRBJ2-1, the full variable domain reads DTGVSQNPRHKITKRGQNVTFRCDPISEHNRLYWYRQTLGQGPEFLTYFQNEAQLEKSRLLSDRFSAERPKGSFSTLEIQRTEQGDSAMYLCAFLAPQLSYNEQFFGPGTRLTVL.